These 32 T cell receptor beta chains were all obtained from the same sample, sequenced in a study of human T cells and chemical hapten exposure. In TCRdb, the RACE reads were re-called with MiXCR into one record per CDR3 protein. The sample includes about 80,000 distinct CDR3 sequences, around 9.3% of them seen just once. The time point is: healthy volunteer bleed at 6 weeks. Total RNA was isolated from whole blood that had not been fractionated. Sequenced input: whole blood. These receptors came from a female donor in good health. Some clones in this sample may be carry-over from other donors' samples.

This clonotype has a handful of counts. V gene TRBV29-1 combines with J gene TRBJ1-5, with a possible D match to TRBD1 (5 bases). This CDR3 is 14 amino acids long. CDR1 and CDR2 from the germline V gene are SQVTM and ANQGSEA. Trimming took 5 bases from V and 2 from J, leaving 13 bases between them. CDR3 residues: CSVKQTGGNQPQHF. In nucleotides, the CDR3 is TGCAGCGTTAAACAAACGGGGGGCAATCAGCCCCAGCATTTT.

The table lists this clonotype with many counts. CDR3 sequence (DNA): TGTGCCTGGAACAGGGACAACTATGGCTACACCTTC. Translated: CAWNRDNYGYTF. The gene calls are TRBV30 and TRBJ1-2; D is perhaps TRBD1 (6 bases). The V and J ends lost 4 bases and 2 bases respectively, with 8 bases between them. CDR1 is GTSNPN and CDR2 is SVGIG in the germline V gene (reference sequence). CDR3 size: 12 residues. Looking up the rest from reference TRBV30 and TRBJ1-2 gives the full variable domain: SQTIHQWPATLVQPVGSPLSLECTVEGTSNPNLYWYRQAAGRGLQLLFYSVGIGQISSEVPQNLSASRPQDRQFILSSKKLLLSDSGFYLCAWNRDNYGYTFGSGTRLTVV.

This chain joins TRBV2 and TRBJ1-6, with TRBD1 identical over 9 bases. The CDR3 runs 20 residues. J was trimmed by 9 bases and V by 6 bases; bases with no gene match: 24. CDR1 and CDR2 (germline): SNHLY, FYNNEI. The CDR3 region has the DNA TGTGCCAGCAGGGAAAACAGGGGGCGAGGGACCGAAGTTGGTTCTTCACCCCTCCACTTT. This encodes CASRENRGRGTEVGSSPLHF.

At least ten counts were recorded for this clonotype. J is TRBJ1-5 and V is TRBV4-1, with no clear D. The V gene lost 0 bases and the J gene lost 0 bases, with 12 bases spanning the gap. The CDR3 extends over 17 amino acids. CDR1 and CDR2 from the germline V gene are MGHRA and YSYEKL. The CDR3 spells CASSQEPGLNSNQPQHF. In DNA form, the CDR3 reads TGCGCCAGCAGCCAAGAACCAGGACTAAATAGCAATCAGCCCCAGCATTTT.

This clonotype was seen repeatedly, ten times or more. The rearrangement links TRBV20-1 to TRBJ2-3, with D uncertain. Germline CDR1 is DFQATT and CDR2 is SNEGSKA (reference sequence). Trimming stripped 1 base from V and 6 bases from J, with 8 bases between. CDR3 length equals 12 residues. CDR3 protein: CSARVVVDTQYF. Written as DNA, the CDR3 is TGCAGTGCTAGAGTTGTTGTGGATACGCAGTATTTT.

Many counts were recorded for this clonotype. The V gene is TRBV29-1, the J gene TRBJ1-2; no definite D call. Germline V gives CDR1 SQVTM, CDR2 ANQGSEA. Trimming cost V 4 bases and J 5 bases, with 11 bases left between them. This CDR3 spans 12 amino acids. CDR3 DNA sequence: TGCAGCGTTGCGGCAGGTGCTTATGGCTACACCTTC. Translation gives CSVAAGAYGYTF.

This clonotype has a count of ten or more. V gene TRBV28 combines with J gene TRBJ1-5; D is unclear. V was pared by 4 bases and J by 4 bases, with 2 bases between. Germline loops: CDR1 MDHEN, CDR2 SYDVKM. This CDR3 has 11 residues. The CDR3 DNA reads TGTGCCAGCAGTTATAATCAGCCCCAGCATTTT. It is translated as CASSYNQPQHF.

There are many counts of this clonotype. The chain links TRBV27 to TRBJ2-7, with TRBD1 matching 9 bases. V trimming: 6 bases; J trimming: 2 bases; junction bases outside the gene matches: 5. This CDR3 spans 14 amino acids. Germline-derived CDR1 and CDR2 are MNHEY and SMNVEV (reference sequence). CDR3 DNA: TGTGCCAGCAGAAGAGGGACAGGGCCCTACGAGCAGTACTTC. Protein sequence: CASRRGTGPYEQYF.

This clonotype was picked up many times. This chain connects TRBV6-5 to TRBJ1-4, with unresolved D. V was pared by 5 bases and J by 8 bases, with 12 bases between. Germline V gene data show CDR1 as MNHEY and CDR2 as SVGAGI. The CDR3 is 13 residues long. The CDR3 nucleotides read TGTGCCAGCAGTCGCCCGAGGCACGAAAAACTGTTTTTT. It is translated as CASSRPRHEKLFF.

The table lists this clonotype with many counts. CDR3 protein: CASSPRDTFSSSYNSPLHF. CDR3 DNA: TGTGCCAGCTCACCTCGAGACACCTTCTCGAGCTCCTATAATTCACCCCTCCACTTT. J is TRBJ1-6 and V is TRBV18; D is ambiguous. Trimming removed 3 bases at V and 0 bases at J, with 18 bases between. Germline CDR1 is KGHSH and CDR2 is LQKENI. This CDR3 has 19 amino acids.

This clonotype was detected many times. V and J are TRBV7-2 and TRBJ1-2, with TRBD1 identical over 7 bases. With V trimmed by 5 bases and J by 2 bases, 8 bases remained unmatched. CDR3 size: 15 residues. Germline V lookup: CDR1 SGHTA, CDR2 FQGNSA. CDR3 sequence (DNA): TGTGCCAGCAGCGTACAGACAGGGACCAACTATGGCTACACCTTC. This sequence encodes CASSVQTGTNYGYTF.

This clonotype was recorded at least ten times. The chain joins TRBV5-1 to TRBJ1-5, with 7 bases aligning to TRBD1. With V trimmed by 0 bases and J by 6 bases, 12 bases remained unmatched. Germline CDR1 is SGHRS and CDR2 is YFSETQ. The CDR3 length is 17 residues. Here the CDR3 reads CASSLEPGRQGSQPQHF. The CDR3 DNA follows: TGCGCCAGCAGCTTGGAACCGGGGAGACAGGGAAGTCAGCCCCAGCATTTT.

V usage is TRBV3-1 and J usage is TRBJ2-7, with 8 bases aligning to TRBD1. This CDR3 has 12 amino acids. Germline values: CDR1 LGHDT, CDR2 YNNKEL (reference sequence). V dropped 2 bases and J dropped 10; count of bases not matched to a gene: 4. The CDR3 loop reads CASSQSGTGQYF. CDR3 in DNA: TGTGCCAGCAGCCAATCCGGGACAGGTCAGTACTTC.

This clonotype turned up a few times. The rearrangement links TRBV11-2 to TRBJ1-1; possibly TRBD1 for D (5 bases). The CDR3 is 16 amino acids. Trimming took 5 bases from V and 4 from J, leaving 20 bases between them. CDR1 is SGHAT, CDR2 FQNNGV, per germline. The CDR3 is CASSKSRTLRGTEAFF. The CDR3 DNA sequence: TGTGCCAGCAGCAAGTCTCGGACACTCCGGGGCACTGAAGCTTTCTTT.

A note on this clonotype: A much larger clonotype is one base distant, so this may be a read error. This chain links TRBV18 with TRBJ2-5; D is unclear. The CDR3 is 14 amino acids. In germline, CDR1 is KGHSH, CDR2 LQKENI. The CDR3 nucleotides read TGTGTCAGCTCAGGCTCGGCAGGTCAAGAGACCCAGTACTTC. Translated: CVSSGSAGQETQYF.

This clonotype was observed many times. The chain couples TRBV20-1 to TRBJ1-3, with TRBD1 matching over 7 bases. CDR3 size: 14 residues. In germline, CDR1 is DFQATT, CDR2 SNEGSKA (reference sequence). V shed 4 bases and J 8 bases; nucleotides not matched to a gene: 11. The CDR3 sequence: CSATKRQGDDTIYF. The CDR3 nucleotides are TGCAGTGCTACGAAAAGACAGGGTGATGACACCATATATTTT.

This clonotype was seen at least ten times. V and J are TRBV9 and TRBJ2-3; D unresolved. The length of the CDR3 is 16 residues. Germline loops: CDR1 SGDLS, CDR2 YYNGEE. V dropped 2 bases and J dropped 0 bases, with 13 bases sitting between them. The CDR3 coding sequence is TGTGCCAGCAGCGTGTTCTCCTTATCTAGCACAGATACGCAGTATTTT. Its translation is CASSVFSLSSTDTQYF. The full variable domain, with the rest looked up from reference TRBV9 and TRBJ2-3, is DSGVTQTPKHLITATGQRVTLRCSPRSGDLSVYWYQQSLDQGLQFLIQYYNGEERAKGNILERFSAQQFPDLHSELNLSSLELGDSALYFCASSVFSLSSTDTQYFGPGTRLTVL.

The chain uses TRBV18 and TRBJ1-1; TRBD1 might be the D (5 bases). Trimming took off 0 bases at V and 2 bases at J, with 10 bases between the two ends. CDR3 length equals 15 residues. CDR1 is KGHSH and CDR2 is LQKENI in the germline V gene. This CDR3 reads CASSPPGRINTEAFF. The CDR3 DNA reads TGTGCCAGCTCACCACCGGGACGGATTAACACTGAAGCTTTCTTT. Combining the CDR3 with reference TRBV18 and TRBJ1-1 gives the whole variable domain NAGVMQNPRHLVRRRGQEARLRCSPMKGHSHVYWYRQLPEEGLKFMVYLQKENIIDESGMPKERFSAEFPKEGPSILRIQQVVRGDSAAYFCASSPPGRINTEAFFGQGTRLTVV.

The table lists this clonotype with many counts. In DNA form, the CDR3 reads TGCAGTGCTAGAGATCCCTCCACTCCCTACGAGCAGTACTTC. Its protein product is CSARDPSTPYEQYF. The rearrangement uses TRBV20-1 and TRBJ2-7; D gene unclear. Trimming pared 0 bases from V and 2 bases from J, leaving 11 bases between. Looked up from germline, CDR1 is DFQATT and CDR2 is SNEGSKA (reference sequence). The CDR3 sequence is 14 residues long.

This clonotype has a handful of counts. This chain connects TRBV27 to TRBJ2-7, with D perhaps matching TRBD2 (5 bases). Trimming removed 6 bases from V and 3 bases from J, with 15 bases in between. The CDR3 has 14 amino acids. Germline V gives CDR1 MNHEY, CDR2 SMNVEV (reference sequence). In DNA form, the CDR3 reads TGTGCCAGCAGCCCCCGATCCGGGAACTACGAGCAGTACTTC. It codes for CASSPRSGNYEQYF.

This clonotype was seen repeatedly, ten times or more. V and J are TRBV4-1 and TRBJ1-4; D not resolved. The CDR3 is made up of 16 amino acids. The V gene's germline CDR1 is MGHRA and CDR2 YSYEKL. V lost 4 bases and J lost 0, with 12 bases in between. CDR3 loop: CASSRKGPSTNEKLFF. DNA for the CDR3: TGCGCCAGCAGCCGAAAAGGACCTTCAACTAATGAAAAACTGTTTTTT.

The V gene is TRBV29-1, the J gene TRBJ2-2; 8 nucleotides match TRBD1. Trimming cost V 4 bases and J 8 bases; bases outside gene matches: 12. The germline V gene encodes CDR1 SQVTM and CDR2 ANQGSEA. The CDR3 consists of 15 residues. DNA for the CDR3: TGCAGCGTTGGCCCCCGGACAGGGTCGGGAGGGGAGCTGTTTTTT. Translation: CSVGPRTGSGGELFF.

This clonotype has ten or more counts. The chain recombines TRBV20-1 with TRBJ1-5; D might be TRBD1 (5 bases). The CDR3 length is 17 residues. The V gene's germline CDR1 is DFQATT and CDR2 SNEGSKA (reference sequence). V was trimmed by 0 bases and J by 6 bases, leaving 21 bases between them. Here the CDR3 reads CSARDRMGVAGAQPQHF. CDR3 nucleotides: TGCAGTGCTAGAGATAGAATGGGGGTAGCGGGCGCTCAGCCCCAGCATTTT.

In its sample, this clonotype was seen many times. The CDR3 loop reads CSALRVGVIHEQYF. CDR3 nucleotides: TGCAGTGCCCTGAGGGTGGGTGTCATCCACGAGCAGTACTTC. The chain combines TRBV20-1 with TRBJ2-7; D may be TRBD2 (5 bases). Trimming took 6 bases from V and 5 from J, leaving 20 bases between them. Germline CDR1 DFQATT, CDR2 SNEGSKA (reference sequence). The CDR3 runs 14 residues.

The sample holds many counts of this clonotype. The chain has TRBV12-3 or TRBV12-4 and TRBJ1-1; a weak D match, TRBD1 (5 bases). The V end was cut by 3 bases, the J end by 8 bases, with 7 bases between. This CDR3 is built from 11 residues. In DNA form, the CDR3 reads TGTGCCAGCAGTTTTTCAGGGGAAGCTTTCTTT. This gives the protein CASSFSGEAFF.

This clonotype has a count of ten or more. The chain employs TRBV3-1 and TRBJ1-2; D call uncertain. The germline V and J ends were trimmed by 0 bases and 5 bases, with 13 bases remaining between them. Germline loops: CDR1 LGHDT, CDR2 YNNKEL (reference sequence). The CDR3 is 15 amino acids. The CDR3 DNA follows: TGTGCCAGCAGCCAAGAAGGATTAACAAAGTATGGCTACACCTTC. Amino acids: CASSQEGLTKYGYTF.

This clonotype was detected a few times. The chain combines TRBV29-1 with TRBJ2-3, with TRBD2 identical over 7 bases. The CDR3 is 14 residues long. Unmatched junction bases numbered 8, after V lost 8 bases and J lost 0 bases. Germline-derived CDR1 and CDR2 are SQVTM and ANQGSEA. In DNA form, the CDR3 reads TGCAGCACCCCCGGGAGGTCTAGCACAGATACGCAGTATTTT. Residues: CSTPGRSSTDTQYF.

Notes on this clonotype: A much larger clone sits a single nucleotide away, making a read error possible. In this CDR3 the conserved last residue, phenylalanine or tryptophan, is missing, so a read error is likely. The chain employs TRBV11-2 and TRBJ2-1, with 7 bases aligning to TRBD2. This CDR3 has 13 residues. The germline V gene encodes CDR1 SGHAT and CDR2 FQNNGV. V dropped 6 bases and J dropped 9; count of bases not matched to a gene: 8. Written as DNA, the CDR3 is TGTGCCAGCAGATACATCGGGGAGGGTGAGCAGTTCCTC. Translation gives CASRYIGEGEQFL.

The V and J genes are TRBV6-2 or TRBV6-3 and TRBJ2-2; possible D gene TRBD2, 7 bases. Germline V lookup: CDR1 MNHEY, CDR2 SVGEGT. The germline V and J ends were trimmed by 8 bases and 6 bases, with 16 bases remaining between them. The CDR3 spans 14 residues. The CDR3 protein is CASLRRGRPGELFF. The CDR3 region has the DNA TGTGCCAGCCTGAGGCGGGGGCGCCCCGGGGAGCTGTTTTTT.

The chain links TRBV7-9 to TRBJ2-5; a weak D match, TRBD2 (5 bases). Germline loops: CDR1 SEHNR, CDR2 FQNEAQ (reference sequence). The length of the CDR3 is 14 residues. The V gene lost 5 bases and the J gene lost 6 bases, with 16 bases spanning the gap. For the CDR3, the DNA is TGTGCCAGCAGCCCCGGCCGGGGTCCCAAGACCCAGTACTTC. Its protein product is CASSPGRGPKTQYF.

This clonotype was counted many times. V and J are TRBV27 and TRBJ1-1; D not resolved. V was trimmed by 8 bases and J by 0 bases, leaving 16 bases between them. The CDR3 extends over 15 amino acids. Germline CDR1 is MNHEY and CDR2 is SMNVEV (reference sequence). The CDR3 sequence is CASLPSPILNTEAFF. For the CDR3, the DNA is TGTGCCAGCCTCCCCTCCCCGATTCTGAACACTGAAGCTTTCTTT.

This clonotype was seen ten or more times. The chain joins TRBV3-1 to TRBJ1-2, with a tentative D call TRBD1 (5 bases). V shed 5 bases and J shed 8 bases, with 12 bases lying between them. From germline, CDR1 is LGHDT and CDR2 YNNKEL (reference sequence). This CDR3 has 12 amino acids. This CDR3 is CASSFDSSGYTF. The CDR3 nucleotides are TGTGCCAGCAGCTTCGACAGCTCCGGCTACACCTTC.